The clone carrying this T cell receptor beta chain was detected many times. The target antigen is unknown. This specimen belongs to a study of T cells in Graves' hyperthyroidism and ophthalmopathy. Amplified TCR beta CDR3 regions came from RNA transcripts. The TCR CDR3 was amplified in a first-round RT-PCR using the HTBI primer set. MiXCR, applied by TCRdb to the multiplex PCR reads, yields one record per CDR3 protein. The sample consists of some 490,000 distinct CDR3 sequences, about 20% of them appearing once. The germline V and J ends were trimmed by 5 bases and 1 base, with 20 bases remaining between them. Germline values: CDR1 MNHEY, CDR2 SVGEGT. The CDR3 consists of 17 residues. Among ophthalmopathy patients, the Clinical Activity Score reached at least 3, the NOSPECS grade reached at least 4, and duration remained under 3 months. General study findings and limits: Onset of ophthalmopathy came a median 6.5 months after the model predicted it. Also found in blood were most expanded thyroid clonotypes above 0.001. From stable hyperthyroidism, ophthalmopathy was set apart by a 13 V-J model.

Sequencing was carried out using blood. This sequence was found in a woman aged 65 to 85 with Graves' ophthalmopathy. This chain joins TRBV6-2 or TRBV6-3 and TRBJ1-1; TRBD1 is a possible D gene (6 bases). CDR3 in amino acids: CASSRTIRGRRNTEAFF. DNA for the CDR3: TGTGCCAGCAGTCGAACAATCCGGGGGCGCAGGAACACTGAAGCTTTCTTT.